This T cell receptor (beta chain) was documented in a study of patients with pleural tuberculosis (TCRdb year 2014). V is clipped by 0 bases and J by 5 bases, and the sequence between their germline boundaries is 4 bases long. Counted from cysteine to phenylalanine, this CDR3 has 11 amino acids. The read is trimmed to its CDR3 DNA, 33 bases read in frame from base 1. The germline V gene yields SQVTM for CDR1 and ANQGSEA for CDR2. Sequencer: Illumina Genome Analyzer IIx. TCRdb trimmed public reads at Q25 via fastp, called clones via MiXCR and kept in-frame beta chains. Rows matching on CDR3 protein sequence are summarized as one entry with the most common DNA and genes. The sample profile shows approximately 53,000 distinct CDR3 sequences; 6% to 8% of them were found once. Roughly 15% of the sample is taken by the ten largest. On this clonotype itself: The specificity of this receptor is unknown. No per-base quality is available; no much larger clone lies one base away.

The receptor comes from a human donor with pleural tuberculosis. The chain employs TRBV29-1 and TRBJ1-1; there is no confident call for the D gene. This receptor has the CDR3 CSVEEQTEAFF. DNA sequence: TGCAGCGTTGAAGAGCAAACTGAAGCTTTCTTT. Reference TRBV29-1 and TRBJ1-1 proteins supply the regions before and after the CDR3; the full variable domain is: SAVISQKPSRDICQRGTSLTIQCQVDSQVTMMFWYRQQPGQSLTLIATANQGSEATYESGFVIDKFPISRPNLTFSTLTVSNMSPEDSSIYLCSVEEQTEAFFGQGTRLTVV.